The rows below give T cell receptor beta chains drawn from one sample of a study of tumor-infiltrating lymphocytes in primary liver carcinoma. TCRdb re-analysed the multiplex PCR reads in MiXCR, keeping a single row per CDR3 protein. The sample records tens of thousands of distinct CDR3 sequences, approximately 73% being singletons. Sequencing input: liver tumor tissue from sampling region 2. These TCRs come from a man aged 35-49 years with primary liver carcinoma and hepatitis B virus infection. Each CDR3 is given with its conserved first and last residue. The D gene is left open where the match is weak. Some rows mark clone size as missing; the rest say once, few, many or name a class of expanded clone.

TRBJ2-6 NA NA TRBV5-4 TGTGCCAGCAGCCCCGGGTCTTTCTCCTCTGGGGCCAACGTCCCGACTTTC CASSPGSFSSGANVPTF
TRBJ1-5 many NA TRBV28 TGTGCCAGCAGTTTAAGGGGTTTGGGCAATCAGCCCCAGCATTTT CASSLRGLGNQPQHF
TRBJ1-6 many NA TRBV13 TGTGCCAGCAGCTTGAGTCGGGGTAATTCACCCCTCCACTTT CASSLSRGNSPLHF
TRBJ2-3 NA TRBD2 TRBV28 TGTGACAGCAGTTTTCAACCGGGACTAGCCACATGGCAGTATTTT CDSSFQPGLATWQYF
TRBJ2-1 many TRBD2 TRBV28 TGTGCCAGCAGTTTGCGGGAGAGCTCCTACAATGAGCAGTTCTTC CASSLRESSYNEQFF
TRBJ2-3 many NA TRBV11-2 TGCGCCAGCAGCTTAGATTTACCAGATACGCACTATTTT CASSLDLPDTHYF
TRBJ2-7 NA TRBD2 TRBV5-1 TGCGCCAGTAGCTTGGCTAGCGGGAGGTACGAGCAGTACTTC CASSLASGRYEQYF
TRBJ1-1 NA NA TRBV10-3 TGTGCCATCAGCGGAAGGGGTCTGAACACTGAAGCTTTCTTT CAISGRGLNTEAFF
TRBJ1-4 NA TRBD1 TRBV6-1 TGTGCCAGCACCCAACTCATGGGACAGGGAGGTATTGAAGTGTTTTTT CASTQLMGQGGIEVFF
TRBJ2-5 medium-sized NA TRBV4-3 TGCGCCAGCAGCCAAGGCGAGGGGCGGGAACTAGAGACCCAGTACTTC CASSQGEGRELETQYF
TRBJ2-1 NA NA TRBV11-1 TGTGCCAGCAGCTTCCAGGAACCGCTGGACAGTGAGCAGTTATTC CASSFQEPLDSEQLF
TRBJ2-1 many TRBD1 TRBV14 TGTGCCAGCAGCCCGGACAGGGGTCAGTTTTACAATGAGCAGTTCTTC CASSPDRGQFYNEQFF
TRBJ1-1 NA NA TRBV5-1 TGCGCCAGCAGACCCGACATGAGCATTGAAGCTTTCTTT CASRPDMSIEAFF
TRBJ2-2 NA NA TRBV5-5 TGTGCCAGCAGCTTGCTACAGGGTAGAGGCAGGGAGCTGTTTTTT CASSLLQGRGRELFF
TRBJ2-1 few NA TRBV5-4 TGTGCCAGCAACACCTCACTGATTGGGGAGCAGTTCTTC CASNTSLIGEQFF
TRBJ2-7 NA NA TRBV11-2 TGTGCCAGCATTACCGCCGGGAGTGATAGCGAGCAGTACTTC CASITAGSDSEQYF
TRBJ1-6 many NA TRBV6-1 TGTGCCTCCAGGGAGGTTACTTCACCCCTCCACTTT CASREVTSPLHF
TRBJ2-5 many NA TRBV5-1 TGCACCAGCAGACAGGAAGAGACCCAGTACTTC CTSRQEETQYF
TRBJ1-4 NA NA TRBV5-5 TGTACCAGCAGCTTGGAGTGGAGGGATGGAGAAAAACTGATTTTT CTSSLEWRDGEKLIF